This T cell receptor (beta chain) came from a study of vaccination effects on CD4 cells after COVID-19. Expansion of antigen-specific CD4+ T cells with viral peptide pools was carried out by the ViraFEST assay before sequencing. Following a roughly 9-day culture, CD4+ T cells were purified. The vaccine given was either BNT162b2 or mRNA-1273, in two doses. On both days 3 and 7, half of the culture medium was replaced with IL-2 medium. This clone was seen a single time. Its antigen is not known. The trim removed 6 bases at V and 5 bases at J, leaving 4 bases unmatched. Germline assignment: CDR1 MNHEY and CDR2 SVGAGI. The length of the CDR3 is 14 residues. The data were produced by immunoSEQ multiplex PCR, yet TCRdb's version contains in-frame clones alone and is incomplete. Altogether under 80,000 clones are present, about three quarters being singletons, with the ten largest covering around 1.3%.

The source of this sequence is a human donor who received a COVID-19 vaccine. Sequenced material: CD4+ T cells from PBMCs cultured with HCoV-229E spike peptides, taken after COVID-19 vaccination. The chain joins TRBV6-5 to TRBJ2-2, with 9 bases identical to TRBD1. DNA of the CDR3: TGTGCCAGCAGACAGGGGGCGCGTACCGGGGAGCTGTTTTTT. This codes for CASRQGARTGELFF.